A single sample is the source of the 5 T cell receptor beta chains below, sequenced in a study of cytomegalovirus exposure and HLA in healthy donors. A multiplex PCR was run with 60 Vbeta primers and 13 Jbeta primers. Only in-frame clones appear in the TCRdb table, and some are missing; sequencing was by immunoSEQ multiplex PCR. The sample holds about 63,000 clones, roughly two thirds seen once. What was sequenced was PBMCs. These receptors came from a man aged 50-60 years in good health and CMV-seronegative.

This clone was observed a single time. The gene calls are TRBV19 and TRBJ1-6; D possibly corresponds to TRBD1 (6 bases). V gave up 5 bases and J gave up 8 bases, with 13 bases separating them. CDR1 LNHDA and CDR2 SQIVND come from the germline V gene (reference sequence). The length of the CDR3 is 14 residues. CDR3: CASSFRTEDSPLHF. DNA for the CDR3: TGTGCCAGTAGTTTTAGGACAGAAGATTCACCCCTCCACTTT.

Note on this clone: Mismatch with germline at one junction end may stem from a read error. The V call is TRBV7-9, the J call TRBJ2-7; D not resolved. CDR1 and CDR2 (germline): SEHNR, FQNEAQ (reference sequence). The CDR3 consists of 13 residues. This CDR3 is CSSSLNLPHEQYF. For the CDR3, the DNA is TGTTCCAGCAGCTTAAACTTGCCCCACGAGCAGTACTTC. The variable domain in full, with the rest retrieved from reference TRBV7-9 and TRBJ2-7, is DTGVSQNPRHKITKRGQNVTFRCDPISEHNRLYWYRQTLGQGPEFLTYFQNEAQLEKSRLLSDRFSAERPKGSFSTLEIQRTEQGDSAMYLCSSSLNLPHEQYFGPGTRLTVT.

V and J are TRBV29-1 and TRBJ2-2; weak D call: TRBD2 (5 bases). Trimming shortened V by 7 bases and J by 7 bases, and 13 bases separated the two germline ends. This CDR3 has 12 residues. Germline assignment: CDR1 SQVTM and CDR2 ANQGSEA. CDR3 in DNA: TGCAGCGCTCAATTAGCGTTCGGGGAGCTGTTTTTT. The encoded protein is CSAQLAFGELFF.

The genes are TRBV11-2 and TRBJ2-7, with D possibly being TRBD1 (6 bases). Germline V gives CDR1 SGHAT, CDR2 FQNNGV. Trimming stripped 6 bases from V and 3 bases from J, with 6 bases between. This CDR3 has 11 residues. CDR3 sequence reads: CASRDSYEQYF. The CDR3 coding sequence is TGTGCCAGCAGGGACAGCTACGAGCAGTACTTC.

The chain combines TRBV2 with TRBJ2-1, with D possibly TRBD2 on 6 matching bases. This CDR3 contains 14 residues. V lost 6 bases to trimming and J lost 6 bases, with 15 bases between them. Per the germline V gene, CDR1 is SNHLY and CDR2 is FYNNEI. CDR3 sequence (DNA): TGTGCCAGCAGCAACGACGGCGGGACCAATGAGCAGTTCTTC. It encodes CASSNDGGTNEQFF.